Below, 21 T cell receptor beta chains from the same sample are listed, as sequenced in a study of T cell responses to AZD1222 COVID-19 vaccine (dated by TCRdb to the early 2020s). The library relied on the immunoSEQ multiplex PCR assay. TCRdb obtained this table from immuneACCESS and retained in-frame rearrangements with V and J assigned. These tables miss some clones; where compared with another copy, unresolved V genes account for less than half of the shortfall, and the remainder is unexplained. A total of some 130,000 clones appear in this sample, around 90% of them only once. The top ten clones comprise roughly 3% of the sample. In the paper's terms, the time point label means: baseline before first vaccination. Sequencing was performed on peripheral blood, taken on day 0 of AZD1222 vaccination. These receptors were taken from an adult in good health.

In this sample, this clone turned up a few times. This sequence joins TRBV11-2 and TRBJ1-1; 8 nucleotides agree with TRBD1. Germline CDR1 reads SGHAT; CDR2 reads FQNNGV. The V gene end was trimmed by 3 bases and the J gene end by 0 bases; junction bases not matched to a gene: 6. The CDR3 runs 16 residues. CDR3 bases: TGTGCCAGCAGCTTCAGAGGGACAGGACTGAACACTGAAGCTTTCTTT. Its protein is CASSFRGTGLNTEAFF.

This clone has a handful of counts. V usage is TRBV6-2 or TRBV6-3 and J usage is TRBJ2-1; D uncertain. This CDR3 spans 11 amino acids. CDR1 and CDR2 from the germline V gene are MNHEY and SVGEGT. V shed 2 bases and J shed 6 bases, with 2 bases lying between them. CDR3 in amino acids: CASSYSNEQFF. The CDR3 DNA reads TGTGCCAGCAGTTACAGCAATGAGCAGTTCTTC.

This clone was recorded a few times. The V gene is TRBV19, the J gene TRBJ1-1; 7 positions match TRBD1. V was clipped by 7 bases and J by 3 bases; unmatched bases: 17. The CDR3 length is 17 residues. Germline-derived CDR1 and CDR2 are LNHDA and SQIVND (reference sequence). The CDR3 is CASIRARGASGYTEAFF. The CDR3 DNA reads as TGTGCCAGTATCCGGGCCAGGGGGGCCAGTGGGTACACTGAAGCTTTCTTT.

The V gene is TRBV7-9, the J gene TRBJ1-1; D remains unclear. CDR1 is SEHNR and CDR2 is FQNEAQ in the germline V gene (reference sequence). The length of the CDR3 is 14 residues. Trimming left V 0 bases short and J 8 bases short, with 13 bases between. The CDR3 spells CASSLANRGKEAFF. The CDR3 nucleotides are TGTGCCAGCAGCTTAGCGAATCGGGGAAAGGAAGCTTTCTTT.

V and J are TRBV15 and TRBJ2-1; D uncertain. With 1 base removed from V and 0 bases from J, the gap between germline ends came to 4 bases. The CDR3 totals 14 residues. From germline, CDR1 is LNHNV and CDR2 YYDKDF (reference sequence). The CDR3 loop is CATSRGSSYNEQFF. Here the CDR3 DNA reads TGTGCCACCAGCAGAGGGAGCTCCTACAATGAGCAGTTCTTC.

The genes are TRBV18 and TRBJ1-2; D is uncertain. There are 13 residues in the CDR3. V gave up 4 bases and J gave up 5 bases, with 11 bases separating them. Germline assignment: CDR1 KGHSH and CDR2 LQKENI. The CDR3 here is CASSQDPSYGYTF. As DNA, the CDR3 is TGTGCCAGCTCACAGGACCCTTCTTATGGCTACACCTTC.

This clone has only one observation. This chain joins TRBV5-6 and TRBJ2-1, with 8 positions matching TRBD1. Germline CDR1 reads SGHDT; CDR2 reads YYEEEE. The V segment lost 4 bases and the J segment 6 bases; nucleotides outside the gene matches: 15. This CDR3 comprises 17 residues. This chain's CDR3 is CASSTPLWTGFSNEQFF. CDR3 sequence (DNA): TGTGCCAGCAGCACCCCTTTATGGACAGGGTTTTCCAATGAGCAGTTCTTC.

V and J are TRBV3-1 (or the pseudogene TRBV3-2) and TRBJ2-7, with no clear D. Germline V gene data show CDR1 as LGHDT and CDR2 as YNNKEL (reference sequence). Between the trimmed V and J ends, which lost 2 bases and 5 bases, there was a span of 4 bases. The CDR3 consists of 11 residues. CDR3 sequence: CASSQKNEQYF. DNA for the CDR3: TGTGCCAGCAGCCAAAAAAACGAGCAGTACTTC.

The chain combines TRBV5-1 with TRBJ2-2; D gene ambiguous. CDR1 is SGHRS and CDR2 is YFSETQ in the germline V gene. V lost 0 bases, J lost 4 bases, and 7 bases lay in between. The CDR3 has 14 residues. The CDR3 sequence is CASSLATPTGELFF. CDR3 coding DNA: TGCGCCAGCAGCTTGGCGACGCCCACCGGGGAGCTGTTTTTT.

This chain uses TRBV7-2 with TRBJ1-4; D not resolved. The CDR3 extends over 15 amino acids. Trimming left V 0 bases short and J 0 bases short, with 5 bases between. CDR1 is SGHTA, CDR2 FQGNSA, per germline. The CDR3 region is CASSLAGATNEKLFF. The CDR3 DNA is TGTGCCAGCAGCTTAGCAGGAGCAACTAATGAAAAACTGTTTTTT.

The chain links TRBV18 to TRBJ2-3, with TRBD2 matching over 7 bases. Germline CDR1 is KGHSH and CDR2 is LQKENI. The CDR3 spans 16 residues. Losses at the gene ends were 0 bases for V and 6 bases for J; bases not matched to a gene: 9. CDR3 in DNA: TGTGCCAGCTCACCACCTATGGGGGGGTTCACCGATACGCAGTATTTT. Translation gives CASSPPMGGFTDTQYF.

This clone was recorded a few times. The chain links TRBV19 to TRBJ1-4; D is undetermined. The CDR3 length is 14 residues. The germline V gene has CDR1 LNHDA and CDR2 SQIVND (reference sequence). Trimming removed 5 bases at V and 5 bases at J, with 12 bases between. CDR3 protein: CASSDFAGNEKLFF. The CDR3 nucleotides are TGTGCCAGTAGTGATTTCGCGGGAAATGAAAAACTGTTTTTT.

This chain uses TRBV19 with TRBJ2-5, with a tentative D call TRBD2 (6 bases). This CDR3 region has 13 residues. Germline lookup yields CDR1 LNHDA and CDR2 SQIVND (reference sequence). V dropped 5 bases and J dropped 5 bases, with 12 bases sitting between them. The CDR3 is CASSPRAGETQYF. The CDR3 DNA sequence: TGTGCCAGTAGTCCGCGGGCGGGGGAGACCCAGTACTTC.

This chain joins TRBV7-9 and TRBJ1-1; no reliable D call. The CDR3 contains 13 residues. The V gene lost 6 bases and the J gene lost 2 bases, with 10 bases spanning the gap. The germline gives CDR1 SEHNR, CDR2 FQNEAQ (reference sequence). CDR3 loop: CASSFRGNTEAFF. CDR3 DNA: TGTGCCAGCAGTTTCCGGGGTAACACTGAAGCTTTCTTT.

This sequence joins TRBV6-5 and TRBJ1-6, with D maybe TRBD1 (5 bases). The CDR3 loop spans 13 amino acids. The germline gives CDR1 MNHEY, CDR2 SVGAGI. The V and J ends lost 0 bases and 8 bases respectively, with 5 bases between them. As DNA, the CDR3 is TGTGCCAGCAGTTACTCGGGGCATTCACCCCTCCACTTT. Translation: CASSYSGHSPLHF.

J is TRBJ1-5 and V is TRBV6-5; unclear D gene. The CDR3 loop spans 13 amino acids. Trimming removed 0 bases from V and 5 bases from J, with 5 bases in between. Germline lookup yields CDR1 MNHEY and CDR2 SVGAGI. Written as DNA, the CDR3 is TGTGCCAGCAGTTACTCCCCCTATCAGCCCCAGCATTTT. As protein: CASSYSPYQPQHF.

This chain uses TRBV27 with TRBJ2-5; TRBD2 matches 7 bases. Trimming cost V 5 bases and J 9 bases; bases outside gene matches: 9. CDR1 is MNHEY, CDR2 SMNVEV, per germline (reference sequence). The CDR3 runs to 13 residues. The CDR3 here is CASSNSGLRAQYF. Written as DNA, the CDR3 is TGTGCCAGCAGTAATAGCGGGCTCCGGGCCCAGTACTTC.

The chain joins TRBV12-5 to TRBJ2-3, with D uncertain. Deletions cut 5 bases from V and 2 bases from J, with 8 bases between. The V gene's germline CDR1 is LGHNT and CDR2 FRNRAP. This CDR3 is 13 amino acids long. The CDR3 loop reads CASGLGFTDTQYF. CDR3 bases: TGTGCTAGTGGTCTTGGGTTCACAGATACGCAGTATTTT.

The chain is built from TRBV2 and TRBJ1-2; weak D call: TRBD1 (5 bases). This CDR3 has 14 amino acids. Germline lookup yields CDR1 SNHLY and CDR2 FYNNEI. V dropped 7 bases and J dropped 7 bases, with 19 bases sitting between them. CDR3 DNA: TGTGCCAGCACCCAACGGGGGGGTGGTGGTGGCTACACCTTC. It encodes CASTQRGGGGGYTF.

On this clone: Distinct nucleotide sequences in the sample also encode this CDR3. J is TRBJ2-1 and V is TRBV5-1; D unclear. V shed 4 bases and J shed 7 bases, with 9 bases lying between them. The CDR3 is 12 amino acids. Per germline, CDR1 SGHRS and CDR2 YFSETQ. CDR3 sequence: CASSPDGNEQFF. The CDR3 region has the DNA TGCGCCAGCAGCCCGGACGGAAATGAGCAGTTCTTC. Looking up the rest from reference TRBV5-1 and TRBJ2-1 gives the full variable domain: KAGVTQTPRYLIKTRGQQVTLSCSPISGHRSVSWYQQTPGQGLQFLFEYFSETQRNKGNFPGRFSGRQFSNSRSEMNVSTLELGDSALYLCASSPDGNEQFFGPGTRLTVL.

This sequence joins TRBV13 and TRBJ2-7; possible D gene TRBD1, 6 bases. In germline, CDR1 is PRHDT, CDR2 FYEKMQ (reference sequence). This CDR3 is built from 14 residues. V was trimmed by 5 bases and J by 1 base, leaving 12 bases between them. The CDR3 loop reads CASSPTGQSYEQYF. The CDR3 DNA is TGTGCCAGCAGCCCCACCGGACAGTCCTACGAGCAGTACTTC.